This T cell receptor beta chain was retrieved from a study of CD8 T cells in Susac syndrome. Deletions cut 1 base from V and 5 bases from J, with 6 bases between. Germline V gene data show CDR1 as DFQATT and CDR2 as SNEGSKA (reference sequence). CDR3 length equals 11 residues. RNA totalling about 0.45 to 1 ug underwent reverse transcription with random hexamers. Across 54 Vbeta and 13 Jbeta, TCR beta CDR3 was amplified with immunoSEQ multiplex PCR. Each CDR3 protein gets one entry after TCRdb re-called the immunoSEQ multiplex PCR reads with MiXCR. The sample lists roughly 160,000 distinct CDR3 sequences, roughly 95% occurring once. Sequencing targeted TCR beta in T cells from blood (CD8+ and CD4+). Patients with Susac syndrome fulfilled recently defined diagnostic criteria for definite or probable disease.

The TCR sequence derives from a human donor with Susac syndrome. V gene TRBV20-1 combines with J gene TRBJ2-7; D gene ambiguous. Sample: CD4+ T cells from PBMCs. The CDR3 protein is CSARVVDEQYF. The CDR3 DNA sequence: TGCAGTGCTAGAGTGGTAGACGAGCAGTACTTC.